This is a list of T cell receptor beta chains from one sample in a study of glioma-infiltrating T cells. MiXCR, applied by TCRdb to the multiplex PCR reads, yields one record per CDR3 protein. The sample records some 160,000 distinct CDR3 sequences, 43% being singletons. What was sequenced was glioma tissue, nonneoplastic brain tissue, or PBMCs (not recorded which). The receptor set was obtained from a human donor with low-grade glioma or glioblastoma, undergoing nonglioma brain surgery, or in good health (not recorded which). Each CDR3 is given with its conserved first and last residue. A D gene is named only where the DNA matches it firmly. The listing skips clone size in some rows; elsewhere it reads once, few, many or a size class.

clone size,D gene,J gene,V gene,CDR3 DNA,CDR3 protein
many,TRBD2,TRBJ2-7,TRBV27,TGTGCCAGCAGTTCTCAACGACTAGCGGGAGCGGGAGAGCAGTACTTC,CASSSQRLAGAGEQYF
few,-,TRBJ1-2,TRBV10-3,TGTGCCATCAAAATGGGAGATCGGAGCTATGGCTACACCTTC,CAIKMGDRSYGYTF
-,TRBD2,TRBJ2-1,TRBV19,TGTGCCAGTAGTATGAACGGCGGGAGGTCCACGGAGGAGCAGTTCTTC,CASSMNGGRSTEEQFF
-,TRBD2,TRBJ2-1,TRBV6-2/TRBV6-3,TGTGCCATCAGAGCCGGGACTAGCGGCGATGAGCAGTTCTTC,CAIRAGTSGDEQFF
medium-sized,TRBD2,TRBJ2-7,TRBV20-1,TGCAGTGCTAGAGGGACTAGCGGGAGCCACGAGCAGTACTTC,CSARGTSGSHEQYF
-,-,TRBJ2-3,TRBV10-3,TGTGCCATCAGTGAGCCCTTAAACAATACCCAGTATTTT,CAISEPLNNTQYF
many,-,TRBJ2-2,TRBV28,TGTGCCAGCAGTTTGATTTTAAGGACCGGGGAGCTGTTTTTT,CASSLILRTGELFF
many,-,TRBJ2-7,TRBV7-2,TGTGCCAGCAGCACCACCGGGACATCTACCTACGAGCAGTACTTC,CASSTTGTSTYEQYF
many,-,TRBJ2-1,TRBV4-1,TGCGCCAGCAGCGTAGGGGTCTACAATGAGCAGTTCTTC,CASSVGVYNEQFF
-,-,TRBJ2-7,TRBV18,TGTGCCAGCTCACCAAACGGGATCTCCTACGAGCAGTACTTC,CASSPNGISYEQYF
-,-,TRBJ1-1,TRBV10-3,TGTGCCATCAGTGGTGCTAGGCCCGCGAACACTGAAGCTTTCTTT,CAISGARPANTEAFF
many,TRBD2,TRBJ2-3,TRBV20-1,TGCAGTGCTAGGCGGGAGTATACAGATACGCAGTATTTT,CSARREYTDTQYF
-,-,TRBJ2-7,TRBV7-9,TGTGCCAGCAGCTTACCGCAAACCTACGAGCAGTACTTC,CASSLPQTYEQYF
-,TRBD2,TRBJ2-1,TRBV15,TGTGCCACCAGCAGAGGTTCTAGCGGGAGAGTAACTTACAGTGAGCAGTTCTTC,CATSRGSSGRVTYSEQFF
many,-,TRBJ1-6,TRBV28,TGTGCCAGCAGTGTCCCCGGGGGACTGGGCTCACCCCTCCACTTT,CASSVPGGLGSPLHF
-,TRBD2,TRBJ2-1,TRBV24-1,TGTGCCACCAGTGACCCTGCTCGACTAGCTTACAATGAGCAGTTCTTC,CATSDPARLAYNEQFF
few,-,TRBJ2-5,TRBV19,TGTGCCAGTAGTCTTAACCCGGCCGCACAAGAGACCCAGTACTTC,CASSLNPAAQETQYF
many,TRBD2,TRBJ2-1,TRBV6-6,TGTGCCAGCAGTTACGTTCAGCGGGAGGGAGCGGGTGGCAATGAGCAGTTCTTC,CASSYVQREGAGGNEQFF
-,TRBD1,TRBJ1-5,TRBV29-1,TGCAGCGTTGATGTACAGGGGAGAGGTCAGCCCCAGCATTTT,CSVDVQGRGQPQHF
-,-,TRBJ1-2,TRBV24-1,TGTGGCACCAGTGATCCGGTTCCCCGAGCTAACTATGGCTACACCTTC,CGTSDPVPRANYGYTF
-,-,TRBJ2-3,TRBV19,TGTGCCAGTCGAATATCAGATACGCAGTATTTT,CASRISDTQYF
many,TRBD1,TRBJ2-5,TRBV28,TGTGCCAGCACCGGGACAGGGGACCAAGAGACCCAGTACTTC,CASTGTGDQETQYF
-,TRBD2,TRBJ2-3,TRBV5-1,TGCGCCAGCAGCTTTGGCCTAGCGGGAGTGGCTAGCACAGATACGCAGTATTTT,CASSFGLAGVASTDTQYF
many,-,TRBJ2-1,TRBV12-5,TGTGCTAGTGGCACGGGGCCTATTAATGAGCAGTTCTTC,CASGTGPINEQFF
few,-,TRBJ1-3,TRBV7-2,TGTGCCAGCAGCTTGGACAGTACTGGAAACACCATATATTTT,CASSLDSTGNTIYF
few,-,TRBJ2-4,TRBV19,TGTGCCAGTAGTCTGGGGAGCAAAAACATTCAGTACTTC,CASSLGSKNIQYF
many,TRBD2,TRBJ2-7,TRBV2,TGTGCCAGTAGTGCACTAGCGGGAGCCTACGAGCAGTACTTC,CASSALAGAYEQYF
few,TRBD1,TRBJ2-7,TRBV20-1,TGCAGTGCTAACAGCCGGGACAGACAGTCCTCCTACGAGCAGTACTTC,CSANSRDRQSSYEQYF
few,-,TRBJ2-1,TRBV6-2/TRBV6-3,TGTGCCAGCAGCACCGACTTACCCTCCTACAATGAGCAGTTCTTC,CASSTDLPSYNEQFF
many,-,TRBJ2-3,TRBV27,TGTGCCAGCAGCATCCAATCCGGGACCACTCCAGATACGCAGTATTTT,CASSIQSGTTPDTQYF
-,-,TRBJ1-4,TRBV29-1,TGCAGCGTTGATCGTGGTGAAAAACTGTTTTTT,CSVDRGEKLFF
-,-,TRBJ1-1,TRBV2,TGTCCCAGCAGTGATAGCTCGTGGGGCACTGAAGCTTTCTTT,CPSSDSSWGTEAFF
-,-,TRBJ2-3,TRBV20-1,TGCAGTGCAGTGACTGGGCCACAAAATACGCAGTATTTT,CSAVTGPQNTQYF
-,TRBD2,TRBJ2-3,TRBV12-3/TRBV12-4,TGTGCCAGCAGTTTGGGGCGCGGGAGGGCCACACATACGCAGTATTTT,CASSLGRGRATHTQYF
-,TRBD2,TRBJ2-5,TRBV4-1,TGCGCCAGCAGCCAACTAGCGGAGTCGGGTGCGGAGACACAGTACTTC,CASSQLAESGAETQYF
many,-,TRBJ1-5,TRBV2,TGTGCCAGCAGTGTTAGCAATCAGCCCCAGCATTTT,CASSVSNQPQHF
medium-sized,-,TRBJ2-4,TRBV20-1,TGCAGTGCTGGAGCGCCAGTAGCCAAAAACATTCAGTACTTC,CSAGAPVAKNIQYF
few,TRBD1,TRBJ2-2,TRBV2,TGTGCCAGCAGCCTTGGACAGGGTGGCACCGGGGAGCTGTTTTTT,CASSLGQGGTGELFF
many,-,TRBJ1-2,TRBV18,TGTGCCAGCTCACTCGATCAGGATAACTATGGCTACACCTTC,CASSLDQDNYGYTF
few,-,TRBJ2-3,TRBV5-1,TGCGCCAGCAGCTTGGCTACCTTTACAGATACGCAGTATTTT,CASSLATFTDTQYF
-,-,TRBJ1-3,TRBV18,TGTGCCAGCTCACGGACAGTCTTCAACTCTGGAAACACCATATATTTT,CASSRTVFNSGNTIYF
-,TRBD2,TRBJ2-3,TRBV2,TGTGCCAGCAGTGAACCTAGCGGGATCACAGATACGCAGTATTTT,CASSEPSGITDTQYF
-,-,TRBJ1-2,TRBV7-9,TGTGCCAGCAGCTTAGATATGGAATCTGGCTACACCTTC,CASSLDMESGYTF
-,-,TRBJ2-4,TRBV4-2,TGTGCCAGCAGCCAAGATACCCAAAACATTCAGTACTTC,CASSQDTQNIQYF
many,-,TRBJ2-5,TRBV20-1,TGCAGTGCTAGAGATGGGGGGGACACCTGGGAGACCCAGTACTTC,CSARDGGDTWETQYF
-,TRBD1,TRBJ1-5,TRBV19,TGTGCCAGTAGCCCGACAGGGGGAAATCACCCCCAGCATTTT,CASSPTGGNHPQHF
many,TRBD1,TRBJ2-3,TRBV28,TGTGCCAGCGGAGGGACAGGCTTCGCGAGAGGCCCAGATACGCAGTATTTT,CASGGTGFARGPDTQYF
many,-,TRBJ1-1,TRBV5-1,TGCGCCAGCAGCTTGACTGCGGAGAACACTGAAGCTTTCTTT,CASSLTAENTEAFF
-,-,TRBJ2-1,TRBV6-1,TGTGCCAGCACTGGGGGGCCCACTCGGCGAGAGCAGTTCTTC,CASTGGPTRREQFF
many,-,TRBJ2-5,TRBV18,TGTGCCAGCTCACCTGGGACTGAACAAGAGACCCAGTACTTC,CASSPGTEQETQYF
-,TRBD2,TRBJ2-5,TRBV29-1,TGCAGCGTTGACGGTAGCGGGCAAGAGACCCAGTACTTC,CSVDGSGQETQYF
-,-,TRBJ2-1,TRBV6-1,TGTGCCAGCAGTCGGGCGTCATTTGCGGGAGGACAGGATGAGCAGTTCTTC,CASSRASFAGGQDEQFF
few,-,TRBJ2-5,TRBV2,TGTGCCAGCAGTTTGAACTCCGGCAGCCAAGAGACCCAGTACTTC,CASSLNSGSQETQYF
-,-,TRBJ2-7,TRBV5-1,TGCGCCAGCAGCTCCGGGACGTCAGTATGGGACGAGCAGTACTTC,CASSSGTSVWDEQYF
-,-,TRBJ1-1,TRBV29-1,TGCAGCGTTGACCGCGGGGGTTACCCTGAAGCTTTCTTT,CSVDRGGYPEAFF
many,-,TRBJ2-7,TRBV4-1,TGCGCCAGCAGCCAATCTCGGGGTCCCTACGAGCAGTACTTC,CASSQSRGPYEQYF
-,TRBD2,TRBJ2-3,TRBV6-5,TGTGCCTGCCGACTAGCGGGAGAAATAAGTACGCAGTATTTT,CACRLAGEISTQYF
few,-,TRBJ2-3,TRBV5-1,TGCGCCAGCAGTTATGAATGGGGCACAGATACGCAGTATTTT,CASSYEWGTDTQYF
-,TRBD1,TRBJ1-2,TRBV12-3/TRBV12-4,TGTGCCAGCAGTTTAGACAGGGGACCGAACTATGGCTACACCTTC,CASSLDRGPNYGYTF
few,-,TRBJ2-1,TRBV29-1,TGCAGCGTTGTCTATCCCAATGAGCAGTTCTTC,CSVVYPNEQFF